This T cell receptor beta chain is from a study of blood T cell repertoires in COVID-19. The CDR3 is 15 amino acids. Unmatched junction bases numbered 11, after V lost 6 bases and J lost 4 bases. Germline-derived CDR1 and CDR2 are MDHEN and SYDVKM. Repertoires were generated with immunoSEQ multiplex PCR, while TCRdb's copy carries only in-frame clones and drops some. The sample lists 95,000 to 110,000 clones; approximately 88% were seen once. The receptor was isolated from a man aged 35-49 years with active or convalescent COVID-19. Sequences were obtained from peripheral blood. The V gene is TRBV28, the J gene TRBJ1-2, with 7 bases fitting TRBD1. The CDR3 nucleotides read TGTGCCAGCAGACGAGGACAGGAGAGAACCTATGGCTACACCTTC. This sequence encodes CASRRGQERTYGYTF.